This T cell receptor beta chain derives from a study of siplizumab effects on memory and regulatory T cells. Worth noting for this clone: Its specificity is unknown.

Study-wide points: Siplizumab caused a significant drop in alloreactive sequences traceable to unstimulated CD4+ memory cells. Unstimulated subsets were the mapping target of only a minor fraction of alloreactive clones.

Repertoires were generated with immunoSEQ multiplex PCR, while TCRdb's copy carries only in-frame clones and drops some. The repertoire has approximately 110,000 clones, around 92% of them found once; the top ten carry roughly 0.75%. The V gene lost 0 bases and the J gene lost 7 bases, with 12 bases spanning the gap. The germline V gene encodes CDR1 MNHEY and CDR2 SVGAGI. The CDR3 covers 15 residues. The receptor's source is a human donor in good health. Sequenced input: Tregs sorted from blood. The V call is TRBV6-5, the J call TRBJ1-4, with a tentative D call TRBD1 (5 bases). CDR3 in DNA: TGTGCCAGCAGTTACTCGGGGGGGGTAGGTGAAAAACTGTTTTTT. Translating gives CASSYSGGVGEKLFF.